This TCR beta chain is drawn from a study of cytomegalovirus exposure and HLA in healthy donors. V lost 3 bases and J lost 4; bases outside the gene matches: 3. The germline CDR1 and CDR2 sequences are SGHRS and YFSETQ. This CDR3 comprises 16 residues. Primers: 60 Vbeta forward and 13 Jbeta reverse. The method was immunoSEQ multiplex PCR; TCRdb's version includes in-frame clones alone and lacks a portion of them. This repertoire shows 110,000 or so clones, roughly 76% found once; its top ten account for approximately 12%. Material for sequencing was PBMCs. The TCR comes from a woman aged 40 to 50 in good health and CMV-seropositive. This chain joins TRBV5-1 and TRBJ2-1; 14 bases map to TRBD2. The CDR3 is CASSSRTSGGYNEQFF. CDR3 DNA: TGCGCCAGCAGCTCACGGACTAGCGGGGGGTACAATGAGCAGTTCTTC.